Below, 29 T cell receptor beta chains from the same sample are listed, as sequenced in a study of blood T cell repertoires in COVID-19 (dated by TCRdb to the early 2020s). The receptor library was made with the immunoSEQ multiplex PCR assay. This immuneACCESS table, as held by TCRdb, lists in-frame sequences with V and J called but not all clones. Of the missing ones, under half trace to an unresolved V gene in checked studies; the others have no known cause. For this sample the table gives around 330,000 clones, of which over 80% were detected only once. The top ten hold more than 8.5% of the sample. The sequenced sample consisted of PBMCs or T cells enriched from blood (not recorded which). Every receptor here comes from a woman aged 18-29 years who had recovered from COVID-19.

The rearrangement uses TRBV7-9 and TRBJ2-5, with D perhaps matching TRBD1 (7 bases). V was clipped by 5 bases and J by 5 bases, with 18 bases between them. The germline V gene encodes CDR1 SEHNR and CDR2 FQNEAQ (reference sequence). This CDR3 has 15 amino acids. The CDR3 spells CASSARQGGRETQYF. In nucleotides, the CDR3 is TGTGCCAGCAGCGCCCGACAGGGAGGACGGGAGACCCAGTACTTC.

The gene calls are TRBV7-2 and TRBJ1-5, with D unclear. Trimming stripped 3 bases from V and 1 base from J, with 10 bases between. This CDR3 is 15 amino acids long. CDR1 is SGHTA and CDR2 is FQGNSA in the germline V gene. CDR3 protein: CASSFQLGSNQPQHF. Written as DNA, the CDR3 is TGTGCCAGCAGCTTTCAACTAGGGAGCAATCAGCCCCAGCATTTT.

This clone was detected a few times. The chain combines TRBV28 with TRBJ1-1; 7 positions match TRBD1. V shed 5 bases and J 3 bases; nucleotides not matched to a gene: 6. This CDR3 spans 14 amino acids. The V gene's germline CDR1 is MDHEN and CDR2 SYDVKM. The CDR3 loop is CASSTDRVYTEAFF. The CDR3 region has the DNA TGTGCCAGCAGTACTGACAGGGTATACACTGAAGCTTTCTTT.

The rearrangement links TRBV5-1 to TRBJ2-1, with 11 bases fitting TRBD2. CDR3 length equals 17 residues. Unmatched junction bases numbered 4, after V lost 1 base and J lost 1 base. The V gene's germline CDR1 is SGHRS and CDR2 YFSETQ. CDR3 bases: TGCGCCAGCAGCTTGACTAGCGGGGGCCCGTCCTACAATGAGCAGTTCTTC. It yields the protein CASSLTSGGPSYNEQFF. The full variable domain, completed using reference TRBV5-1 and TRBJ2-1, is KAGVTQTPRYLIKTRGQQVTLSCSPISGHRSVSWYQQTPGQGLQFLFEYFSETQRNKGNFPGRFSGRQFSNSRSEMNVSTLELGDSALYLCASSLTSGGPSYNEQFFGPGTRLTVL.

The chain combines TRBV18 with TRBJ1-5; D call uncertain. The CDR3 extends over 12 amino acids. Trimming cost V 8 bases and J 5 bases, with 10 bases left between them. From germline, CDR1 is KGHSH and CDR2 LQKENI. The CDR3 sequence: CASAGNDQPQHF. The CDR3 DNA reads as TGTGCCAGCGCCGGGAACGATCAGCCCCAGCATTTT.

This chain joins TRBV7-2 and TRBJ2-7, with a possible D match to TRBD2 (6 bases). Per germline, CDR1 SGHTA and CDR2 FQGNSA. Trimming removed 5 bases at V and 1 base at J, with 12 bases between. There are 14 residues in the CDR3. In DNA, the CDR3 is TGTGCCAGCAGCCCGGGACGGGAGTCCTACGAGCAGTACTTC. Translated, it gives CASSPGRESYEQYF.

J is TRBJ2-5 and V is TRBV19; TRBD1 aligns across 7 bases. Germline CDR1 and CDR2: LNHDA and SQIVND (reference sequence). The CDR3 runs to 14 residues. V lost 3 bases and J lost 7; bases outside the gene matches: 8. The CDR3 is CASSIAGTAVTQYF. The CDR3 DNA reads TGTGCCAGTAGTATCGCCGGGACAGCAGTGACCCAGTACTTC.

This clone has just one count. The V gene is TRBV18, the J gene TRBJ1-1, with D possibly matching TRBD1 (5 bases). This CDR3 has 16 residues. CDR1 is KGHSH, CDR2 LQKENI, per germline. V shed 1 base and J shed 5 bases, with 17 bases lying between them. The CDR3 nucleotides read TGTGCCAGCTCACCACTTTCTTCAGGGAGGGGAACTGAAGCTTTCTTT. Protein: CASSPLSSGRGTEAFF.

The chain recombines TRBV2 with TRBJ1-1; perhaps TRBD1 as D (5 bases). Germline CDR1 reads SNHLY; CDR2 reads FYNNEI. V lost 0 bases to trimming and J lost 0 bases, with 5 bases between them. The CDR3 has 14 residues. This chain's CDR3 is CASSEAGVNTEAFF. The CDR3 DNA is TGTGCCAGCAGTGAAGCAGGGGTGAACACTGAAGCTTTCTTT. Full variable domain (rest looked up from reference TRBV2 and TRBJ1-1): EPEVTQTPSHQVTQMGQEVILRCVPISNHLYFYWYRQILGQKVEFLVSFYNNEISEKSEIFDDQFSVERPDGSNFTLKIRSTKLEDSAMYFCASSEAGVNTEAFFGQGTRLTVV.

V usage is TRBV6-5 and J usage is TRBJ2-5; no clear D. Germline V gives CDR1 MNHEY, CDR2 SVGAGI. V was shortened by 0 bases and J by 5 bases, with 7 bases between the two germline ends. The CDR3 is 13 residues long. In DNA form, the CDR3 reads TGTGCCAGCAGTTACTCGTCAGCGGAGACCCAGTACTTC. This translates into CASSYSSAETQYF.

This clone was picked up a small number of times. The rearrangement uses TRBV4-2 and TRBJ1-2; TRBD1 agrees at 9 bases. There are 15 residues in the CDR3. CDR1 is LGHNA and CDR2 is YNFKEQ in the germline V gene. J was trimmed by 8 bases and V by 5 bases; bases with no gene match: 12. As DNA, the CDR3 is TGTGCCAGCAGCGTCGGAGCACAGGGGGCTGAGGGCTACACCTTC. It codes for CASSVGAQGAEGYTF.

This clone has just one count. V usage is TRBV18 and J usage is TRBJ2-3; no clear D. Germline V lookup: CDR1 KGHSH, CDR2 LQKENI. This CDR3 has 16 amino acids. Trimming stripped 1 base from V and 4 bases from J, with 15 bases between. For the CDR3, the DNA is TGTGCCAGCTCACCACGGGCTAACCCTGGTCCAGATACGCAGTATTTT. Its protein is CASSPRANPGPDTQYF.

The table lists this clone with a count of one. This chain joins TRBV25-1 and TRBJ2-5; a weak D match, TRBD1 (5 bases). The CDR3 sequence is 13 residues long. V was shortened by 3 bases and J by 5 bases, with 10 bases between the two germline ends. From germline, CDR1 is MGHDK and CDR2 SYGVNS. CDR3: CASSDQGVETQYF. CDR3 nucleotide sequence: TGTGCCAGCAGTGACCAGGGCGTGGAGACCCAGTACTTC.

This chain links TRBV5-1 with TRBJ2-2, with 7 bases matching TRBD2. The CDR3 consists of 14 residues. Trimming took 0 bases from V and 6 from J; bases not matched to a gene: 2. Germline V gene sequence: CDR1 SGHRS, CDR2 YFSETQ. In nucleotides, the CDR3 is TGCGCCAGCAGCTTGGATACTAGCGCCGGGGAGCTGTTTTTT. Its protein is CASSLDTSAGELFF.

This clone was counted only a few times. The chain couples TRBV7-3 to TRBJ1-1; 8 positions agree with TRBD1. Trimming removed 5 bases from V and 1 base from J; junction bases left unmatched: 6. Per the germline V gene, CDR1 is SGHTA and CDR2 is FQGTGA. The CDR3 is 15 amino acids. In DNA, the CDR3 is TGTGCCAGCAGCCCTAACAGGGGGGAGAACACTGAAGCTTTCTTT. Its translation: CASSPNRGENTEAFF.

The chain couples TRBV28 to TRBJ1-5; a weak D match, TRBD1 (5 bases). This CDR3 contains 14 residues. V lost 5 bases to trimming and J lost 5 bases, with 13 bases between them. The germline V gene has CDR1 MDHEN and CDR2 SYDVKM. Here the CDR3 reads CASSGSGKHQPQHF. In DNA, the CDR3 is TGTGCCAGCAGTGGTTCAGGGAAGCATCAGCCCCAGCATTTT.

The V and J genes are TRBV5-1 and TRBJ2-7; 8 bases agree with TRBD2. The CDR3 is made up of 15 amino acids. The J segment lost 3 bases and the V segment lost 2 bases, leaving 7 bases of the junction unmatched. CDR1 and CDR2 from the germline V gene are SGHRS and YFSETQ. CDR3 loop: CASSFNTGTSYEQYF. The CDR3 nucleotides read TGCGCCAGCAGCTTCAACACCGGGACTAGCTACGAGCAGTACTTC.

The J gene is TRBJ2-3, the V gene TRBV6-1; 8 bases are a match to TRBD2. The length of the CDR3 is 15 residues. V was clipped by 3 bases and J by 4 bases; unmatched bases: 6. CDR1 MNHNS and CDR2 SASEGT come from the germline V gene. In DNA, the CDR3 is TGTGCCAGCAGTGATCGGGGGGGGAGTGCAGATACGCAGTATTTT. It codes for CASSDRGGSADTQYF.

This sequence joins TRBV19 and TRBJ2-5; tentatively, D is TRBD1 (6 bases). CDR1 is LNHDA, CDR2 SQIVND, per germline (reference sequence). The V end lost 4 bases, the J end lost 4 bases, and 13 bases lay between the germline ends. CDR3 size: 14 residues. This CDR3 reads CASSKLGAGETQYF. CDR3 sequence (DNA): TGTGCCAGTAGTAAGTTGGGGGCAGGAGAGACCCAGTACTTC.

The CDR3 reads CASSLAFRWLAGSTDTQYF. The CDR3 DNA is TGTGCCAGCAGCTTAGCTTTTCGTTGGCTAGCGGGGAGCACAGATACGCAGTATTTT. V and J are TRBV7-2 and TRBJ2-3; 9 positions match TRBD2. J gave up 0 bases and V 0 bases, and 10 bases lay outside the gene matches. Germline-derived CDR1 and CDR2 are SGHTA and FQGNSA. This CDR3 comprises 19 residues.

The V call is TRBV27, the J call TRBJ2-7; 9 nucleotides match TRBD1. J was trimmed by 4 bases and V by 6 bases; bases with no gene match: 13. The length of the CDR3 is 16 residues. The germline gives CDR1 MNHEY, CDR2 SMNVEV (reference sequence). In DNA, the CDR3 is TGTGCCAGCAGGCCAACCCCCGGGACAGGGAAGTACGAGCAGTACTTC. This encodes CASRPTPGTGKYEQYF.

The chain links TRBV5-1 to TRBJ1-2; 9 bases map to TRBD1. The CDR3 loop spans 14 amino acids. Trimming removed 4 bases from V and 6 bases from J; junction bases left unmatched: 7. CDR1 and CDR2 (germline): SGHRS, YFSETQ. DNA for the CDR3: TGCGCCAGCAGCGACGGACGGACAGGGGATGGCTACACCTTC. This translates into CASSDGRTGDGYTF. Supplemented by reference TRBV5-1 and TRBJ1-2, the full variable domain reads KAGVTQTPRYLIKTRGQQVTLSCSPISGHRSVSWYQQTPGQGLQFLFEYFSETQRNKGNFPGRFSGRQFSNSRSEMNVSTLELGDSALYLCASSDGRTGDGYTFGSGTRLTVV.

V gene TRBV29-1 combines with J gene TRBJ2-7; TRBD1 matches at 8 bases. J gave up 2 bases and V 2 bases, and 5 bases lay outside the gene matches. This CDR3 is built from 14 residues. The germline V gene has CDR1 SQVTM and CDR2 ANQGSEA. CDR3 region: CSVEMDRAAYEQYF. In DNA form, the CDR3 reads TGCAGCGTTGAAATGGACAGGGCCGCCTACGAGCAGTACTTC.

V usage is TRBV28 and J usage is TRBJ1-3; 10 positions agree with TRBD1. Germline V gene sequence: CDR1 MDHEN, CDR2 SYDVKM. V shed 3 bases, J shed 0 bases, and the junction held 14 bases outside the gene matches. The CDR3 has 20 residues. The CDR3 DNA is TGTGCCAGCAGTTTTTCTAGGACAGGGGGTACCCAGTCCTCTGGAAACACCATATATTTT. Its translation is CASSFSRTGGTQSSGNTIYF.

This clone occurred once. The chain uses TRBV6-5 and TRBJ1-1, with 8 bases identical to TRBD1. Trimming removed 7 bases from V and 4 bases from J; junction bases left unmatched: 8. CDR3 length: 14 residues. Looked up from germline, CDR1 is MNHEY and CDR2 is SVGAGI. In DNA, the CDR3 is TGTGCCAGCATTGGACAGGGCAGGGCCACTGAAGCTTTCTTT. It encodes CASIGQGRATEAFF.

The chain is built from TRBV7-8 and TRBJ2-3, with TRBD1 matching over 8 bases. This CDR3 is 15 amino acids long. Germline CDR1 and CDR2: SGHVS and FQNEAQ. V trimming: 5 bases; J trimming: 3 bases; junction bases outside the gene matches: 7. CDR3 in DNA: TGTGCCAGCAGCAGCATACAGGGGGTTACAGATACGCAGTATTTT. Protein: CASSSIQGVTDTQYF.

The V gene is TRBV11-2, the J gene TRBJ2-1; 9 bases align to TRBD2. The J segment lost 0 bases and the V segment lost 3 bases, leaving 0 bases of the junction unmatched. Germline assignment: CDR1 SGHAT and CDR2 FQNNGV. The CDR3 consists of 15 residues. DNA of the CDR3: TGTGCCAGCAGCTTTAGCGGGAGCTCCTACAATGAGCAGTTCTTC. This codes for CASSFSGSSYNEQFF.

The rearrangement links TRBV24-1 to TRBJ1-2, with TRBD1 as a possible D gene (5 bases). The CDR3 is 13 residues long. Trimming left V 4 bases short and J 8 bases short, with 13 bases between. Germline V lookup: CDR1 KGHDR, CDR2 SFDVKD. The DNA of the CDR3 is TGTGCCACCAGTGAGGCAGGGCTCCGCGGCTACACCTTC. This encodes CATSEAGLRGYTF.

The chain employs TRBV7-2 and TRBJ1-2; the match to TRBD1 covers 7 bases. Germline CDR1 SGHTA, CDR2 FQGNSA. This CDR3 is built from 12 residues. With 8 bases clipped from V and 5 bases from J, the junction kept 5 bases outside the gene matches. The CDR3 DNA reads as TGTGCCAGCTCGGGACAGAATTATGGCTACACCTTC. The encoded protein is CASSGQNYGYTF. Supplemented by reference TRBV7-2 and TRBJ1-2, the full variable domain reads GAGVSQSPSNKVTEKGKDVELRCDPISGHTALYWYRQSLGQGLEFLIYFQGNSAPDKSGLPSDRFSAERTGGSVSTLTIQRTQQEDSAVYLCASSGQNYGYTFGSGTRLTVV.